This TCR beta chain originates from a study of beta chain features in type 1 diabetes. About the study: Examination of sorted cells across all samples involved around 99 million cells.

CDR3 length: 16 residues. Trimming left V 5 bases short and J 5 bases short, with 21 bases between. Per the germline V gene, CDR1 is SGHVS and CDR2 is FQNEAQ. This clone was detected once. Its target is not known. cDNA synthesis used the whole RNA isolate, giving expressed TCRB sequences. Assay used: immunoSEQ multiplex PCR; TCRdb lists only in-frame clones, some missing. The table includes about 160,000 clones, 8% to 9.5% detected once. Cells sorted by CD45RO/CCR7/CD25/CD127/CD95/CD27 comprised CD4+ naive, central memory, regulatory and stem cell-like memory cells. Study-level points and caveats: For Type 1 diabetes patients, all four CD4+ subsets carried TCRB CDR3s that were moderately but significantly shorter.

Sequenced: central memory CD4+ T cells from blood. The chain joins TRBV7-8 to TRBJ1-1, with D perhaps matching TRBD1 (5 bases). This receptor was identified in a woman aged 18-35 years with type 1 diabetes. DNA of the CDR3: TGTGCCAGCAGCCCACACGGAGGGGCGCAGAGGACTGAAGCTTTCTTT. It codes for CASSPHGGAQRTEAFF.